This T cell receptor (beta chain) was retrieved from a study of T cell repertoires in cytomegalovirus infection. As for the study in general: Matching HLA type and CMV infection were both indicated by public TCR beta signatures. Study findings and constraints: There were HLA-C-restricted CMV-specific TCR beta clonotypes dominating the ex vivo response. Cumulated frequencies of public TCR beta families served to identify carriers of CMV plus the relevant HLA.

Each CDR3 protein gets one entry after TCRdb re-called the reads with MiXCR. Of around 450,000 distinct CDR3 sequences detected, around 32% appear once; the ten largest clones hold around 15%. The table lists this clonotype with a few counts. Its antigen remains unidentified. CDR1 and CDR2 (germline): MNHEY, SVGEGT. The CDR3 spans 15 residues. V shed 3 bases and J shed 2 bases, with 14 bases lying between them. The sequenced sample was PBMCs. V gene TRBV6-2 or TRBV6-3 combines with J gene TRBJ2-7; possibly TRBD2 for D (6 bases). The receptor was isolated from a human donor in good health (CMV status not recorded). Some clones in this sample may be carry-over from other donors' samples. As DNA, the CDR3 is TGTGCCAGCAGTTATGGCGGGGAAGGAGCCTACGAGCAGTACTTC. Residues: CASSYGGEGAYEQYF.